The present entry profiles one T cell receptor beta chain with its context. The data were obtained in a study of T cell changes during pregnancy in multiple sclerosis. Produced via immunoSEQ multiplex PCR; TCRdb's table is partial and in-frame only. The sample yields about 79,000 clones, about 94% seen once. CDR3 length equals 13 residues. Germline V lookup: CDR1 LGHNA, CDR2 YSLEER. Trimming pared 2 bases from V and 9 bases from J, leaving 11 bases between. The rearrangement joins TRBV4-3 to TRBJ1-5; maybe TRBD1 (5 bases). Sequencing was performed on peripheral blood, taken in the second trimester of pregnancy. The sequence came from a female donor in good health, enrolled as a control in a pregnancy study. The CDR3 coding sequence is TGCGCCAGCAGCCAAAGAACAACAGGGCCCCAGCATTTT. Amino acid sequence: CASSQRTTGPQHF.